This T cell receptor (beta chain) was recorded in a study of identical twins. V was clipped by 4 bases and J by 0 bases, with 22 bases between them. CDR3 length equals 19 residues. Germline CDR1 is SGHAT and CDR2 is FQDESV (reference sequence). Healthy Caucasians supplied all donations. TCRdb itself ran the 5' RACE reads through MiXCR, one entry per CDR3 protein. The table has over 200,000 distinct CDR3 sequences, under 8.5% seen once; the top ten hold more than 12%. The same data also went into a second study, on T cells expressing NK-cell markers. As that report states: Dominant NKG2C+ clonotype frequencies of roughly 1.0-7.0% of CD8+ T cells were measured in more than five donors.

The clonotype originates from a woman under 30 in good health. The chain has TRBV11-1 and TRBJ2-1; D is perhaps TRBD2 (7 bases). Sequenced sample: CD8+ T cells sorted from blood. The CDR3 DNA sequence: TGTGCCAGCAGCTCCCCCCCTCGGGGGGCCGGGAGCTCCTACAATGAGCAGTTCTTC. Protein: CASSSPPRGAGSSYNEQFF.